These 11 T cell receptor beta chains were sequenced from one sample in a study of Ad26.COV2.S vaccination and SARS-CoV-2 variants. Measured with immunoSEQ multiplex PCR; TCRdb has only the in-frame clones, and not every one. The table records around 300,000 clones, 90% of them present only once. Sample treatment: roughly 19 received Ad26.COV2.S at low or high dose, single or two shots; several received placebo; per-sample allocation not given. The samples date from day 63 after the first vaccine or placebo injection. The material was peripheral blood, obtained in a trial of Ad26.COV2.S vaccine versus placebo. These receptors all stem from a person between 18 and 65 years old who received the Ad26.COV2.S COVID-19 vaccine or a placebo.

The chain joins TRBV19 to TRBJ1-1; possible D gene TRBD1, 5 bases. This CDR3 is 16 amino acids long. Looked up from germline, CDR1 is LNHDA and CDR2 is SQIVND (reference sequence). V was pared by 4 bases and J by 0 bases, with 15 bases between. This chain's CDR3 is CASSNLLGGMNTEAFF. Here the CDR3 DNA reads TGTGCCAGTAGTAATTTGCTCGGGGGGATGAACACTGAAGCTTTCTTT.

This clone has just one count. V is TRBV4-1 and J is TRBJ1-1; D is perhaps TRBD1 (5 bases). This CDR3 region has 15 residues. Trimming cost V 1 base and J 4 bases, with 13 bases left between them. Per the germline V gene, CDR1 is MGHRA and CDR2 is YSYEKL. CDR3: CASSQGQGGPTEAFF. The CDR3 region has the DNA TGCGCCAGCAGCCAAGGTCAGGGAGGTCCCACTGAAGCTTTCTTT.

The chain uses TRBV6-5 and TRBJ1-1; no reliable D call. Germline assignment: CDR1 MNHEY and CDR2 SVGAGI. V was pared by 4 bases and J by 4 bases, with 13 bases between. CDR3 length: 14 amino acids. The CDR3 nucleotides read TGTGCCAGCAGTTTCGGAACTTTAGTCACTGAAGCTTTCTTT. It is translated as CASSFGTLVTEAFF.

The V call is TRBV6-5, the J call TRBJ2-3, with a possible D match to TRBD2 (5 bases). Germline V CDR1 and CDR2: MNHEY, SVGAGI. The CDR3 totals 16 residues. V gave up 0 bases and J gave up 3 bases, with 13 bases separating them. The CDR3 DNA is TGTGCCAGCAGTTACTCGTCCCCAACTAGAACAGATACGCAGTATTTT. It encodes CASSYSSPTRTDTQYF.

The chain uses TRBV19 and TRBJ2-3, with D uncertain. Trimming pared 1 base from V and 3 bases from J, leaving 8 bases between. The CDR3 totals 14 residues. CDR1 is LNHDA, CDR2 SQIVND, per germline (reference sequence). The CDR3 sequence: CASSIVAETDTQYF. Written as DNA, the CDR3 is TGTGCCAGTAGTATAGTCGCTGAAACAGATACGCAGTATTTT.

This chain connects TRBV19 to TRBJ1-1; 11 bases align to TRBD1. V was pared by 9 bases and J by 8 bases, with 11 bases of the junction left unmatched. Germline CDR1 LNHDA, CDR2 SQIVND (reference sequence). This CDR3 is built from 14 residues. CDR3 amino acids: CASLPTDRGPEAFF. CDR3 DNA sequence: TGTGCCAGCCTACCGACGGACAGGGGGCCCGAAGCTTTCTTT.

The V call is TRBV6-5, the J call TRBJ2-6; D is unclear. The germline V and J ends were trimmed by 8 bases and 1 base, with 0 bases remaining between them. Germline assignment: CDR1 MNHEY and CDR2 SVGAGI. The length of the CDR3 is 11 residues. The DNA for the CDR3 is TGTGCCAGCTCTGGGGCCAACGTCCTGACTTTC. The encoded protein is CASSGANVLTF.

This chain joins TRBV6-5 and TRBJ2-3; tentative D call: TRBD2 (6 bases). This CDR3 is built from 13 residues. Germline V lookup: CDR1 MNHEY, CDR2 SVGAGI. Trimming took 11 bases from V and 6 from J, leaving 18 bases between them. The CDR3 sequence: CAGRGGGADTQYF. The CDR3 DNA follows: TGTGCCGGACGCGGAGGCGGGGCTGATACGCAGTATTTT.

This chain links TRBV16 with TRBJ1-2; D is unresolved. This CDR3 is built from 14 residues. V was shortened by 0 bases and J by 2 bases, with 7 bases between the two germline ends. The germline V gene has CDR1 KGHSY and CDR2 FQNENV. DNA of the CDR3: TGTGCCAGCAGCCAATCTTTGGACAACTATGGCTACACCTTC. Protein: CASSQSLDNYGYTF.

This clone was detected only a few times. V is TRBV7-9 and J is TRBJ2-2, with D possibly TRBD2 on 7 matching bases. Trimming cost V 5 bases and J 0 bases, with 13 bases left between them. Germline CDR1 and CDR2: SEHNR and FQNEAQ (reference sequence). This CDR3 has 16 residues. Here the CDR3 reads CASSLSGTPNTGELFF. The CDR3 bases are TGTGCCAGCAGCCTCAGCGGGACACCGAACACCGGGGAGCTGTTTTTT.

This clone was observed once. This chain connects TRBV5-1 to TRBJ1-2, with TRBD1 matching 7 bases. The CDR3 is 14 amino acids. Germline CDR1 is SGHRS and CDR2 is YFSETQ. V was pared by 2 bases and J by 7 bases, with 8 bases of the junction left unmatched. This CDR3 reads CASSLAGGGTGYTF. As DNA, the CDR3 is TGCGCCAGCAGCTTAGCAGGGGGAGGAACTGGCTACACCTTC.